This is a list of T cell receptor beta chains from one sample in a study of T cell repertoires and HLA-DP antigens. These receptors' targets are unknown. Sequencing was performed with immunoSEQ multiplex PCR; in TCRdb, only in-frame clones are kept and a portion is missing. The sample carries approximately 89,000 clones, roughly 86% recorded once. Input material: CD4+ T cells from PBMCs. The receptors originated from a man in his fifties in good health and CMV-seronegative. Both conserved end residues are part of each CDR3. Fields, in order: clone size, D gene, V gene, J gene, CDR3 DNA, CDR3 protein. D genes are given only for firm matches. Not every row has a clone size; where given, it reads once, few, many or a size class.

-	-	TRBV18	TRBJ2-7	TGTGCCAGCTCACCCGGAGAGGGTTGGATCAGCAACTACGAGCAGTACTTC	CASSPGEGWISNYEQYF
-	TRBD1	TRBV6-5	TRBJ1-3	TGTGCCAGCAGCCGGGACAGGTTCTCTGGAAACACCATATATTTT	CASSRDRFSGNTIYF
-	-	TRBV6-5	TRBJ2-3	TGTGCCAGCAGTGGCCAGACAGATACGCAGTATTTT	CASSGQTDTQYF
-	-	TRBV5-1	TRBJ2-1	TGCGCCAGCAGCCTGACAACGGGCCATGAGCAGTTCTTC	CASSLTTGHEQFF
-	-	TRBV5-8	TRBJ1-3	TGTGCCAGCAGCTTGGGTGCATTCTCTGGAAACACCATATATTTT	CASSLGAFSGNTIYF
-	-	TRBV2	TRBJ1-2	TGTGCCAGTCGTGACCGGGAGGTCCGCCACTATGGCTACACCTTC	CASRDREVRHYGYTF
-	TRBD2	TRBV28	TRBJ2-7	TGTGCCAGCAGTTTATCCCTAGCGGGATACGAGCAGTACTTC	CASSLSLAGYEQYF
-	TRBD1	TRBV7-6	TRBJ2-5	TGTGCCAGCAGCCAGCCGGGCTCCCAAACAGGGGGGACCCAGTACTTC	CASSQPGSQTGGTQYF
-	TRBD1	TRBV11-2	TRBJ1-2	TGTGCCAGCAGTCTCAATTCGCAGGGGGAGAATGGCTACACCTTC	CASSLNSQGENGYTF
-	-	TRBV2	TRBJ1-4	TGTGCCAGCAGTTCGGTGGAAAAACTGTTTTTT	CASSSVEKLFF
-	TRBD1	TRBV6-6	TRBJ2-7	TGTGCCAGCAGTTACGGGACAGATCATGCTGACGAGCAGTACTTC	CASSYGTDHADEQYF
-	TRBD1	TRBV19	TRBJ1-1	TGTGCCAGCAATCAGGACAGGACATCGAAAACGACTGAAGCTTTCTTT	CASNQDRTSKTTEAFF
-	TRBD2	TRBV6-6	TRBJ2-1	TGTGCCAGCAGCCCACTGGCGGGGGGGAAGTTCTTC	CASSPLAGGKFF
-	-	TRBV28	TRBJ1-3	TGTGCCAGCAGGGCACAGATCTCTGGAAACACCATATATTTT	CASRAQISGNTIYF
once	-	TRBV18	TRBJ1-1	TGTGCCAGCTCCTCTTCGGTGAACACTGAAGCTTTCTTT	CASSSSVNTEAFF
-	TRBD2	TRBV4-3	TRBJ2-1	TGCGCCAGCAGCCAAGATCCCGCTAGCGGCCGCTACAATGAGCAGTTCTTC	CASSQDPASGRYNEQFF
-	-	TRBV29-1	TRBJ1-3	TGCAGCGTTGGGGCGACAGCTGGAAACACCATATATTTT	CSVGATAGNTIYF
-	TRBD1	TRBV27	TRBJ2-2	TGTGCCAGCAGTTATGGGACAGGGGTGGGCGGGGAGCTGTTTTTT	CASSYGTGVGGELFF
-	-	TRBV20-1	TRBJ2-7	TGCAGTGCCGCTGGCCAGTACGAGCAGTACTTC	CSAAGQYEQYF
-	-	TRBV9	TRBJ1-1	TGTGCCAGCAGCGTCGGGGCCTGGGGAGCTGAAGCTTTCTTT	CASSVGAWGAEAFF
-	TRBD1	TRBV19	TRBJ1-5	TGTGCCAGTAGTACCCTCGACAGGGACCTTAGCAATCAGCCCCAGCATTTT	CASSTLDRDLSNQPQHF
-	-	TRBV19	TRBJ2-2	TGTGCCAGTAGGGTCGGCAGTCGGACCACCGGGGAGCTGTTTTTT	CASRVGSRTTGELFF
once	TRBD1	TRBV5-1	TRBJ1-5	TGCGCCAGCAGCTCCGGGACAGCCAATCAGCCCCAGCATTTT	CASSSGTANQPQHF
-	TRBD2	TRBV19	TRBJ2-2	TGTGCCAGTAGTCCCCTCGCGGGAGTTACCGGGGAGCTGTTTTTT	CASSPLAGVTGELFF
-	-	TRBV7-6	TRBJ2-1	TGTGCCAGCAGCTTAGGTTCGGGGGTGGTCGAGCAGTTCTTC	CASSLGSGVVEQFF
-	TRBD2	TRBV7-6	TRBJ2-1	TGTGCCAGCAGCTCAGGATTAGCGGGGGCGTACAATGAGCAGTTCTTC	CASSSGLAGAYNEQFF
-	-	TRBV28	TRBJ1-2	TGTGCCAGCAGCCGTGGGACGGTGTATGGCTACACCTTC	CASSRGTVYGYTF
-	TRBD1	TRBV18	TRBJ1-2	TGTGCCAGCTCACCACAGGGGGCTGACTATGGCTACACCTTC	CASSPQGADYGYTF
-	TRBD2	TRBV10-1	TRBJ2-1	TGCGCCAGCAGTGCAAGCGGGAGGGGATACAATGAGCAGTTCTTC	CASSASGRGYNEQFF
-	-	TRBV14	TRBJ2-3	TGTGCCAGCAGCCAATCAGCAGGGTCTACAGATACGCAGTATTTT	CASSQSAGSTDTQYF
-	-	TRBV7-3	TRBJ1-1	TGTGCCAGCAGCTCCCAACCGGGGCACTTGAACACTGAAGCTTTCTTT	CASSSQPGHLNTEAFF
once	-	TRBV12-5	TRBJ1-1	TGTGCTAGTGGTTTGCCCCTGGGGAGGGAGAACACTGAAGCTTTCTTT	CASGLPLGRENTEAFF
-	-	TRBV18	TRBJ2-4	TGTGCCAGCTCACCACCGAACCAGGCCAAAAACATTCAGTACTTC	CASSPPNQAKNIQYF
-	TRBD1	TRBV29-1	TRBJ1-4	TGCAGCGTTGCCAGGGGGCTCGGTAATGAAAAACTGTTTTTT	CSVARGLGNEKLFF
-	-	TRBV11-2	TRBJ2-7	TGTGCCAGCAGCTTAGGCGGATCCTACGAGCAGTACTTC	CASSLGGSYEQYF
-	-	TRBV11-2	TRBJ2-5	TGTGCCAGCAGCAAAGTAGTGGGGCGACAAGAGACCCAGTACTTC	CASSKVVGRQETQYF
-	TRBD1	TRBV5-1	TRBJ2-7	TGCGCCAGCAGCTTGGGACAGGGGAGCGTCCACGAGCAGTACTTC	CASSLGQGSVHEQYF
-	-	TRBV19	TRBJ1-5	TGTGCCAGTAGCGATGAATCGGCGGGTATTCAGCCCCAGCATTTT	CASSDESAGIQPQHF
-	-	TRBV6-1	TRBJ2-5	TGTGCCAGCAGTGAAGGCGGTAGTCAAGAGACCCAGTACTTC	CASSEGGSQETQYF
-	TRBD1	TRBV28	TRBJ1-2	TGTGCCAGCAGAAGGACAGGGGGCAACTATGGCTACACCTTC	CASRRTGGNYGYTF
-	TRBD2	TRBV6-4	TRBJ2-3	TGTGCCACCCGGTTGGACAGCGGGAGCTCAGATACGCAGTATTTT	CATRLDSGSSDTQYF
-	TRBD2	TRBV7-2	TRBJ2-1	TGTGCCAGCAGCAGCCCGGGCGGGGGCAATGAGCAGTTCTTC	CASSSPGGGNEQFF
-	TRBD2	TRBV19	TRBJ2-2	TGTGCCAGTAGTATAGTCCGGACTAGCGGCCACGCGAACACCGGGGAGCTGTTTTTT	CASSIVRTSGHANTGELFF
-	-	TRBV28	TRBJ1-5	TGTGCCAGCAGTTTTTTAACCCTTAGAAGGGGCCATAATCAGCCCCAGCATTTT	CASSFLTLRRGHNQPQHF
-	-	TRBV7-6	TRBJ1-1	TGTGCCAGCAGCTTAGCCTCAGGTGGGGACACTGAAGCTTTCTTT	CASSLASGGDTEAFF
-	-	TRBV30	TRBJ1-4	TGTGCCTGGACCGTCCCAGGGCCGAGTTATGAAAAACTGTTTTTT	CAWTVPGPSYEKLFF
once	TRBD2	TRBV13	TRBJ2-7	TGTGCCAGCAGCTTAGAAAGCGGGACCTACGAGCAGTACTTC	CASSLESGTYEQYF
once	TRBD2	TRBV30	TRBJ2-1	TGTGCCTTGGGGGGGTGGGCTACTCCTACGAATGAGCAGTTCTTC	CALGGWATPTNEQFF
-	TRBD1	TRBV19	TRBJ2-6	TGTGCCAGTAGTGCCAGGGGGTCTGGGGCCAACGTCCTGACTTTC	CASSARGSGANVLTF
once	TRBD1	TRBV6-5	TRBJ2-7	TGTGCCAGCAGTGACGGGACAGGGAACTACGAGCAGTACTTC	CASSDGTGNYEQYF
-	-	TRBV4-1	TRBJ2-2	TGCGCCAGCAGCCAAGAAAGGGCAGCGAACACCGGGGAGCTGTTTTTT	CASSQERAANTGELFF
-	TRBD1	TRBV6-5	TRBJ1-6	TGTGCCAGCAGTTCTCGGACAGGGGCTTCACCCCTCCACTTT	CASSSRTGASPLHF
-	-	TRBV19	TRBJ2-6	TGTGCCAGTAGTCCCGCGATCCTGAGCTCTGGGGCCAACGTCCTGACTTTC	CASSPAILSSGANVLTF
-	TRBD2	TRBV5-1	TRBJ2-7	TGCGCCAGCAGCGAAGGACTAGCGGGAGGGCCGAACCCTTACGAGCAGTACTTC	CASSEGLAGGPNPYEQYF
-	-	TRBV21-1	TRBJ2-5	TGTGCCAGCAGCAAAGGTCGGAGGGGCCCCCGACCTCGCCAAGAGACCCAGTACTTC	CASSKGRRGPRPRQETQYF
-	TRBD2	TRBV5-6	TRBJ2-1	TGTGCCAGCAGCCTAGCTGTAGCGGGGGCTTACAATGAGCAGTTCTTC	CASSLAVAGAYNEQFF
-	-	TRBV2	TRBJ2-7	TGTGCCAGCAGTGAATATCTGACAGCAGGTTACGAGCAGTACTTC	CASSEYLTAGYEQYF
-	-	TRBV29-1	TRBJ1-2	TGCAGCGTTAGTAATCCCGGGGAAAACTACGGCTACACCTTC	CSVSNPGENYGYTF
few	-	TRBV2	TRBJ2-5	TGTGCCAGCAGTGAAGGGGAAGAGACCCAGTACTTC	CASSEGEETQYF
-	-	TRBV28	TRBJ1-1	TGTGCCAGCAGTTTATTGATACAGGCTGAAGCTTTCTTT	CASSLLIQAEAFF